This is a list of T cell receptor beta chains from one sample in a study of blood T cell repertoires in COVID-19. Profiled with immunoSEQ multiplex PCR; TCRdb holds only in-frame clones, not every one. The sample records 84,000 or so clones, around 82% being singletons. Sample: peripheral blood. The source of these receptors is an elderly woman with acute or convalescent COVID-19. Both conserved end residues are part of each CDR3. Each record gives: CDR3 protein, CDR3 DNA, J gene, V gene, clone size, D gene. D genes are given only for firm matches. The size of a clone is reported for some rows only, either as once, few or many, or as a class for expanded clones.

CDR3aa: CASSGGYQETQYF
CDR3nt: TGTGCCAGCTCAGGGGGGTACCAAGAGACCCAGTACTTC
j_gene: TRBJ2-5
v_gene: TRBV18
abundance: few
d_gene: -

CDR3aa: CASSSTTDTQYF
CDR3nt: TGTGCCAGCAGCTCGACTACGGATACGCAGTATTTT
j_gene: TRBJ2-3
v_gene: TRBV7-2
abundance: -
d_gene: -

CDR3aa: CASSDGGVGDTQYF
CDR3nt: TGCGCCAGCAGTGACGGGGGGGTCGGAGATACGCAGTATTTT
j_gene: TRBJ2-3
v_gene: TRBV10-1
abundance: -
d_gene: TRBD2

CDR3aa: CASSPGQILLNEKLFF
CDR3nt: TGTGCCAGCAGTCCCGGACAGATACTCCTTAATGAAAAACTGTTTTTT
j_gene: TRBJ1-4
v_gene: TRBV28
abundance: -
d_gene: -

CDR3aa: CASRASGSSNEQFF
CDR3nt: TGCGCCAGCAGGGCTAGCGGATCCTCGAATGAGCAGTTCTTC
j_gene: TRBJ2-1
v_gene: TRBV10-2
abundance: -
d_gene: TRBD2

CDR3aa: CASSQEQREYTYNEQFF
CDR3nt: TGTGCCAGCAGCCAAGAACAGCGGGAGTACACCTACAATGAGCAGTTCTTC
j_gene: TRBJ2-1
v_gene: TRBV4-2
abundance: -
d_gene: TRBD2

CDR3aa: CASSQDTGGASYGYTF
CDR3nt: TGTGCCAGCAGCCAAGATACGGGGGGCGCATCATATGGCTACACCTTC
j_gene: TRBJ1-2
v_gene: TRBV4-2
abundance: -
d_gene: -

CDR3aa: CSVERGDYGYTF
CDR3nt: TGCAGCGTTGAACGGGGGGACTATGGCTACACCTTC
j_gene: TRBJ1-2
v_gene: TRBV29-1
abundance: -
d_gene: -

CDR3aa: CASSLDTASGNTIYF
CDR3nt: TGCGCCAGCAGCCTAGATACGGCCTCTGGAAACACCATATATTTT
j_gene: TRBJ1-3
v_gene: TRBV5-1
abundance: -
d_gene: -

CDR3aa: CASSYSGVGAYEQYF
CDR3nt: TGTGCCAGCAGTTACTCAGGGGTAGGAGCCTACGAGCAGTACTTC
j_gene: TRBJ2-7
v_gene: TRBV6-5
abundance: -
d_gene: -

CDR3aa: CAISGVGGADTQYF
CDR3nt: TGTGCCATCAGTGGTGTGGGAGGCGCAGATACGCAGTATTTT
j_gene: TRBJ2-3
v_gene: TRBV10-3
abundance: -
d_gene: -

CDR3aa: CASSEISPLHF
CDR3nt: TGTGCCAGCAGTGAAATAAGCCCCCTCCACTTT
j_gene: TRBJ1-6
v_gene: TRBV6-1
abundance: -
d_gene: -

CDR3aa: CASSPGGRNSYNEQFF
CDR3nt: TGTGCCAGCAGCCCGGGGGGGCGGAACTCCTACAATGAGCAGTTCTTC
j_gene: TRBJ2-1
v_gene: TRBV11-2
abundance: -
d_gene: TRBD2

CDR3aa: CASRTRGTLNTEAFF
CDR3nt: TGTGCCAGCAGGACGAGGGGGACATTGAACACTGAAGCTTTCTTT
j_gene: TRBJ1-1
v_gene: TRBV25-1
abundance: -
d_gene: -

CDR3aa: CAGQGAANTEAFF
CDR3nt: TGTGCCGGACAGGGGGCCGCGAACACTGAAGCTTTCTTT
j_gene: TRBJ1-1
v_gene: TRBV28
abundance: -
d_gene: TRBD1

CDR3aa: CASSGTGDEKLFF
CDR3nt: TGTGCCAGTTCCGGGACAGGGGATGAAAAACTGTTTTTT
j_gene: TRBJ1-4
v_gene: TRBV19
abundance: -
d_gene: TRBD1

CDR3aa: CASPKDTAYEQYF
CDR3nt: TGTGCCAGCCCAAAGGACACCGCCTACGAGCAGTACTTC
j_gene: TRBJ2-7
v_gene: TRBV7-8
abundance: -
d_gene: -

CDR3aa: CASREQGVNTEAFF
CDR3nt: TGTGCCAGCAGGGAACAGGGGGTTAACACTGAAGCTTTCTTT
j_gene: TRBJ1-1
v_gene: TRBV2
abundance: -
d_gene: TRBD1

CDR3aa: CAISITGPANTGELFF
CDR3nt: TGTGCCATCAGTATTACAGGTCCCGCGAACACCGGGGAGCTGTTTTTT
j_gene: TRBJ2-2
v_gene: TRBV10-3
abundance: once
d_gene: -

CDR3aa: CASSLGGAGANTGELFF
CDR3nt: TGTGCCAGCAGCTTAGGAGGGGCAGGGGCGAACACCGGGGAGCTGTTTTTT
j_gene: TRBJ2-2
v_gene: TRBV7-9
abundance: -
d_gene: -

CDR3aa: CASGLIVAGELFF
CDR3nt: TGTGCTAGTGGTTTGATAGTGGCCGGGGAGCTGTTTTTT
j_gene: TRBJ2-2
v_gene: TRBV12-5
abundance: -
d_gene: -

CDR3aa: CASSVGGGAGGELFF
CDR3nt: TGTGCCAGCAGTGTAGGAGGGGGGGCCGGCGGGGAGCTGTTTTTT
j_gene: TRBJ2-2
v_gene: TRBV2
abundance: -
d_gene: -

CDR3aa: CASSFSLNTEAFF
CDR3nt: TGTGCCAGCAGCTTTTCGTTAAACACTGAAGCTTTCTTT
j_gene: TRBJ1-1
v_gene: TRBV11-3
abundance: -
d_gene: -

CDR3aa: CASSPGGLAGKVTDTQYF
CDR3nt: TGTGCCAGCAGCCCTGGAGGACTAGCGGGGAAGGTTACAGATACGCAGTATTTT
j_gene: TRBJ2-3
v_gene: TRBV5-4
abundance: -
d_gene: TRBD2